Included here is one T cell receptor (beta chain) sequence, with context. This sample is drawn from a study of cytotoxic CD8 clonotypes in ibrutinib-treated CLL. Study-wide context: Investigators reported 25 or so partial and 2 complete responses; after median about six years, approximately 15 patients remained remitted and about 12 progressed. Productive templates averaged approximately 250,000 per sample, and productive rearrangements roughly 90,000.

Deep sequencing aimed at 1 in 200,000 to 1 in 1 million T cells' resolution. Libraries were prepared by immunoSEQ multiplex PCR; TCRdb keeps only in-frame clonotypes and omits some of them. The repertoire has 90,000 to 95,000 clones, more than 70% of them found once; the top ten carry 20% to 25%. PBMCs were cryopreserved, and roughly 2.1 micrograms of genomic DNA from them went into TCR beta libraries. Trimming pared 8 bases from V and 0 bases from J, leaving 11 bases between. The CDR3 spans 13 residues. Germline V CDR1 and CDR2: MNHEY, SVGAGI. The rearrangement links TRBV6-5 to TRBJ2-7; D tentatively fits TRBD1 or TRBD2 (5 bases each). The material was PBMCs, obtained after 24 months of ibrutinib treatment. The source of this sequence is a human donor with chronic lymphocytic leukemia. The CDR3 loop is CASGWGSSYEQYF. The CDR3 region has the DNA TGTGCCAGCGGGTGGGGGAGCTCCTACGAGCAGTACTTC.